This T cell receptor (beta chain) was sequenced in a study of shared clonotypes between healthy human individuals. How the authors handled the data: Junction-only sequences without quality scores were provided by ImmunoSEQ, so filtering was different. Method: immunoSEQ multiplex PCR; TCRdb's copy keeps in-frame clones and lacks some. D and trimming come from the DNA, and the V and J calls and clone size come from that table. The sample carries about 2 million clones, approximately 94% recorded once. This clone was seen more than once but under ten times. The antigen is unknown. Positively selected for CCR7, the CD45RO-negative cells used as naive CD8 cells excluded terminally differentiated effector memory CD45RA+ cells. Donors comprised only Caucasian adults living in Nashville, Tennessee. Study-level findings and limits: Among the subsets, naive ones generally showed larger estimated richness than memory ones. Several donors held approximately 5% of naive CD4 clonotypes in common.

Input material: naive CD8+ T cells sorted from blood. The receptor's source is a man aged 18 to 30 in good health.

The CDR3 is CASSLTLGGQNYEQYF. The DNA for the CDR3 is TGCGCCAGCAGCCTTACCTTAGGCGGGCAGAACTACGAGCAGTACTTC. This chain links TRBV4-1 with TRBJ2-7, with D possibly TRBD2 on 5 matching bases. CDR3 length equals 16 residues. Germline CDR1 MGHRA, CDR2 YSYEKL. V lost 4 bases and J lost 3, with 19 bases in between.